A selection of T cell receptor beta chains follows, all from one sample in a study of beta chain features in type 1 diabetes. Repertoires were generated with immunoSEQ multiplex PCR, while TCRdb's copy carries only in-frame clones and drops some. The table shows 430,000 or so clones, with 10% to 12% occurring only once. The sample was naive CD4+ T cells from blood. The receptor source for this set is a woman between 18 and 29 years old in good health. Both conserved end residues are part of each CDR3. Fields, in order: CDR3 DNA, CDR3 protein, clone size, V gene, J gene, D gene. D genes are given only for firm matches. Clone sizes are given selectively: once, few, many, or a class where the clone is expanded.

TGTGCCAGCAGCACGGGGACAGGGGGCCTGGGGACAAATTCCCAGTACTTC,CASSTGTGGLGTNSQYF,.,TRBV5-4,TRBJ2-5,TRBD1
TGTGCTAGTGGTTTTCGACCCTTGGGACTAGCGAATCCGGAGCAGTACTTC,CASGFRPLGLANPEQYF,few,TRBV12-5,TRBJ2-7,TRBD2
TGTGCCTGGAGTGGGACTAGCGGGCTTCAAGAGACCCAGTACTTC,CAWSGTSGLQETQYF,.,TRBV30,TRBJ2-5,TRBD2
TGTGCCAGCTCCAGTGGGGGCAGGGAAGCTTTCTTT,CASSSGGREAFF,few,TRBV18,TRBJ1-1,.
TGTGCCAGTAGCAACTCAGGGATTGGCTACACCTTC,CASSNSGIGYTF,.,TRBV19,TRBJ1-2,.
TGCGCCAGCAGCTTGGTAGCCAGGGGAATAGCGGCGCCCCTCCACTTT,CASSLVARGIAAPLHF,few,TRBV5-1,TRBJ1-6,.
TGTGCCAGCAGCTCCCGACGGTACCAAGAGACCCAGTACTTC,CASSSRRYQETQYF,many,TRBV7-9,TRBJ2-5,.
TGTGCCACCAGCAGAGATCCGCTGTGGAACGCCCCTGAGCAGTTCTTC,CATSRDPLWNAPEQFF,.,TRBV15,TRBJ2-1,.
TGTGCCATCAATGAGGGGAATTTCGGCACCGGGGAGCTGTTTTTT,CAINEGNFGTGELFF,.,TRBV10-3,TRBJ2-2,.
TGCGCCAGCAGCCAAGGGATCCTAGAGACCCAGTACTTC,CASSQGILETQYF,.,TRBV4-1,TRBJ2-5,.
TGTGCCAGCAGCGTAGGGGTGGCGGGGATCTCCTACAATGAGCAGTTCTTC,CASSVGVAGISYNEQFF,.,TRBV9,TRBJ2-1,.
TGTGCCAGCAGCCTCAGGCAGCCTTCTCAGTTCTTC,CASSLRQPSQFF,.,TRBV7-2,TRBJ2-1,.
TGCGCCAGCAGCCCCCCCGGTGATACGCAGTATTTT,CASSPPGDTQYF,.,TRBV5-1,TRBJ2-3,.
TGTGCCAGCAGCTTAGGTCTAGCGCGCTACAATGAGCAGTTCTTC,CASSLGLARYNEQFF,few,TRBV7-6,TRBJ2-1,.
TGTGCCAGCAGCTTTATGAGGGTAGCGGGGCAAGAGACCCAGTACTTC,CASSFMRVAGQETQYF,.,TRBV7-2,TRBJ2-5,TRBD2
TGTGCCAGCAGCTTAGTGCCGGGGTACAATGAGCAGTTCTTC,CASSLVPGYNEQFF,few,TRBV7-2,TRBJ2-1,.
TGTGCCAGCAGCTTCGGCCGAACTACAGGCCAGCCCCAGCATTTT,CASSFGRTTGQPQHF,.,TRBV7-2,TRBJ1-5,.
TGTGCCAGCAGCCCCGTGGGGAGACCCTACAATGAGCAGTTCTTC,CASSPVGRPYNEQFF,few,TRBV7-2,TRBJ2-1,.
TGTGCCAGCAGCCCCCGTAGTGGAAGCGGGAGCTCCTACAATGAGCAGTTCTTC,CASSPRSGSGSSYNEQFF,few,TRBV9,TRBJ2-1,TRBD2
TGTGCCAGCAGCCGATCCGGACTAGCCAGCTACGAGCAGTACTTC,CASSRSGLASYEQYF,few,TRBV14,TRBJ2-7,TRBD2
TGTGCCAGCAGCTTAAGGGCTCCTTTTAGCGGGAGTGCCTACGAGCAGTACTTC,CASSLRAPFSGSAYEQYF,.,TRBV7-2,TRBJ2-7,TRBD2
TGTGCCAGCAGCTTAGATGGGGGCTTCCTCTATGGCTACACCTTC,CASSLDGGFLYGYTF,.,TRBV7-2,TRBJ1-2,.
TGTGCCAGCAGTTACCAGGCTGCTTTCACAGATACGCAGTATTTT,CASSYQAAFTDTQYF,.,TRBV6-5,TRBJ2-3,.
TGTGCCAGCAGTTACTCGATGCTGGCCGGGACCCAGTACTTC,CASSYSMLAGTQYF,few,TRBV6-5,TRBJ2-5,.
TGCGCCAGCAGCTTGGAAGGGCCTGGGGCCAACGTCCTGACTTTC,CASSLEGPGANVLTF,.,TRBV5-1,TRBJ2-6,.
TGTGCCAGCAGCTTCCGGGACAGGGATCACAATGAGCAGTTCTTC,CASSFRDRDHNEQFF,.,TRBV5-6,TRBJ2-1,TRBD1
TGTGCCAGCAGCTTAGTTGCGCGGTATGAGCAGTTCTTC,CASSLVARYEQFF,few,TRBV7-8,TRBJ2-1,.
TGTGCCAGCAGCCAAGCCTCGTTCGGACAGGGGACGAACACTGAAGCTTTCTTT,CASSQASFGQGTNTEAFF,.,TRBV5-4,TRBJ1-1,TRBD1
TGTGCCAGCAGCTTAAACGACGTCAGGAAGCTAGTCTACAATGAGCAGTTCTTC,CASSLNDVRKLVYNEQFF,.,TRBV7-9,TRBJ2-1,.
TGTGCCAGCAGCTTAGCCTTTGCGGTGGGCAATGAGCAGTTCTTC,CASSLAFAVGNEQFF,.,TRBV7-6,TRBJ2-1,.
TGTGCCAGCAGTTTAACCGGCGATGGCTACACCTTC,CASSLTGDGYTF,.,TRBV28,TRBJ1-2,.
TGTGCCAGCAGCCAAGACAGGGTCTCCTACAATGAGCAGTTCTTC,CASSQDRVSYNEQFF,many,TRBV14,TRBJ2-1,.
TGTGCCAGCAGCTTACAGGGTGGGGGCTCTGGGGCCAACGTCCTGACTTTC,CASSLQGGGSGANVLTF,few,TRBV4-2,TRBJ2-6,.
TGTGCCTGGAGTGTTCTCGGACAGGTGTTCAACCAGCCCCAGCATTTT,CAWSVLGQVFNQPQHF,many,TRBV30,TRBJ1-5,TRBD1
TGTGCCAGCAGCCCGAGTTCCGGGGAGCTGTTTTTT,CASSPSSGELFF,.,TRBV11-2,TRBJ2-2,.
TGTGCCAGCAGCGCCTCAGGCTCTGGGGCCAACGTCCTGACTTTC,CASSASGSGANVLTF,few,TRBV9,TRBJ2-6,.
TGTGCCAGCAGTTATAGAACGGGAATTTACGAGCAGTACTTC,CASSYRTGIYEQYF,.,TRBV6-5,TRBJ2-7,.
TGCAGCGCCAGGGGGGACTACAATGAGCAGTTCTTC,CSARGDYNEQFF,many,TRBV29-1,TRBJ2-1,.
TGTGCCAGCAGGGAACAGGGCTCTGGGGCCAACGTCCTGACTTTC,CASREQGSGANVLTF,.,TRBV27,TRBJ2-6,.
TGTGCCAGCAGCACCGAGGACAGGAACACCGGGGAGCTGTTTTTT,CASSTEDRNTGELFF,.,TRBV5-4,TRBJ2-2,.
TGCGCCAGCAGCCAGGTCCACAGTGAAAAACTGTTTTTT,CASSQVHSEKLFF,few,TRBV4-1,TRBJ1-4,.